These 31 T cell receptor beta chains share one sample of origin, sequenced in a study of T-cell reconstitution after alpha-beta-depleted transplantation in children. The authors prepared the TCRbeta library with unique molecular identifiers. TCRdb re-called the PCR reads with MiXCR, one entry per CDR3 protein. The sample includes about 980,000 distinct CDR3 sequences, roughly 31% of them seen just once. Material: PBMCs, mostly from graft donor cells, obtained 360 days after TCRalphabeta/CD19-depleted stem cell transplant. These receptors were obtained from a boy in the first two years of life who had a stem cell transplant for SCID, so the T cells may come from the graft donor.

This rearrangement joins TRBV5-1 to TRBJ2-3; D may match TRBD1 or TRBD2 (5 bases each). V lost 0 bases to trimming and J lost 2 bases, with 10 bases between them. This CDR3 comprises 15 residues. Germline lookup yields CDR1 SGHRS and CDR2 YFSETQ. The CDR3 DNA sequence: TGCGCCAGCAGCTTGGGACAGAGGGACACAGATACGCAGTATTTT. As protein: CASSLGQRDTDTQYF. Looking up the rest from reference TRBV5-1 and TRBJ2-3 gives the full variable domain: KAGVTQTPRYLIKTRGQQVTLSCSPISGHRSVSWYQQTPGQGLQFLFEYFSETQRNKGNFPGRFSGRQFSNSRSEMNVSTLELGDSALYLCASSLGQRDTDTQYFGPGTRLTVL.

The rearrangement joins TRBV12-5 to TRBJ2-5; D call uncertain. Per the germline V gene, CDR1 is LGHNT and CDR2 is FRNRAP. The CDR3 is 17 amino acids. Trimming removed 2 bases at V and 1 base at J, with 17 bases between. The CDR3 sequence is CASGLISGVNPQETQYF. CDR3 DNA sequence: TGTGCTAGTGGTTTGATATCGGGCGTCAACCCCCAAGAGACCCAGTACTTC.

The gene calls are TRBV20-1 and TRBJ2-2, with D perhaps TRBD1 or TRBD2 (6 bases each). Trimming removed 0 bases at V and 3 bases at J, with 11 bases between. Germline CDR1 DFQATT, CDR2 SNEGSKA (reference sequence). CDR3 length: 15 amino acids. DNA of the CDR3: TGCAGTGCTAGAGACGGGGGCAGTTACACCGGGGAGCTGTTTTTT. Residues: CSARDGGSYTGELFF.

The chain couples TRBV24-1 to TRBJ2-3; D is perhaps TRBD1 (6 bases). Germline lookup yields CDR1 KGHDR and CDR2 SFDVKD. The CDR3 is 15 amino acids. Trimming shortened V by 4 bases and J by 4 bases, and 14 bases separated the two germline ends. The CDR3 DNA follows: TGTGCCACCAGTGAAGCAGGGGTAAGCCCAGATACGCAGTATTTT. It translates to CATSEAGVSPDTQYF.

The chain couples TRBV5-5 to TRBJ2-5, with TRBD1 as a possible D gene (6 bases). This CDR3 is built from 17 residues. CDR1 and CDR2 from the germline V gene are SGHKS and YYEKEE (reference sequence). With 2 bases removed from V and 4 bases from J, the gap between germline ends came to 21 bases. In DNA form, the CDR3 reads TGTGCCAGCAGCTTACTACACCGGCAGGGGATGGGAGAGACCCAGTACTTC. Translation: CASSLLHRQGMGETQYF.

The chain recombines TRBV30 with TRBJ2-7; 7 nucleotides line up with TRBD2. The trim removed 0 bases at V and 7 bases at J, leaving 6 bases unmatched. The CDR3 is made up of 13 amino acids. Per germline, CDR1 GTSNPN and CDR2 SVGIG (reference sequence). Here the CDR3 reads CAWSVQPRGEQYF. CDR3 bases: TGTGCCTGGAGTGTACAGCCGCGGGGGGAGCAGTACTTC.

This clonotype was picked up a small number of times. The chain carries TRBV3-1 and TRBJ2-1; D ambiguous. The germline CDR1 and CDR2 sequences are LGHDT and YNNKEL (reference sequence). The CDR3 length is 14 residues. Trimming stripped 0 bases from V and 4 bases from J, with 7 bases between. CDR3 in DNA: TGTGCCAGCAGCCAAGAAGCCAGATACAATGAGCAGTTCTTC. The encoded protein is CASSQEARYNEQFF.

This clonotype has a handful of counts. The chain has TRBV6-5 and TRBJ1-1; D is possibly TRBD1 (6 bases). CDR1 is MNHEY, CDR2 SVGAGI, per germline. This CDR3 has 18 amino acids. The V and J ends lost 4 bases and 5 bases respectively, with 26 bases between them. The CDR3 protein is CASSFVSPPGAEGTEAFF. CDR3 nucleotide sequence: TGTGCCAGCAGTTTCGTCTCGCCCCCAGGGGCGGAGGGGACTGAAGCTTTCTTT.

This clonotype came up a few times. The CDR3 is CSASLGRWTGYQETQYF. For the CDR3, the DNA is TGCAGTGCCAGCCTGGGTCGATGGACAGGGTACCAAGAGACCCAGTACTTC. The rearrangement links TRBV20-1 to TRBJ2-5, with 8 bases matching TRBD1. V lost 6 bases, J lost 0 bases, and 15 bases stayed unmatched. Germline values: CDR1 DFQATT, CDR2 SNEGSKA (reference sequence). CDR3 length: 17 amino acids.

This clonotype was detected only a few times. The rearrangement joins TRBV4-2 to TRBJ2-6; D ambiguous. V shed 1 base and J shed 0 bases, with 10 bases lying between them. This CDR3 spans 17 amino acids. Germline V gives CDR1 LGHNA, CDR2 YNFKEQ. CDR3 sequence (DNA): TGTGCCAGCAGCCAAGTGCCGATAAGCTCTGGGGCCAACGTCCTGACTTTC. Translation gives CASSQVPISSGANVLTF.

A few counts support this clonotype. As DNA, the CDR3 is TGTGCCAGCAGTTTAATCCCACGAGAGACCCAGTACTTC. This codes for CASSLIPRETQYF. V gene TRBV12-3 or TRBV12-4 combines with J gene TRBJ2-5; D unresolved. The CDR3 loop spans 13 amino acids. Between the trimmed V and J ends, which lost 2 bases and 4 bases, there was a span of 8 bases.

The chain uses TRBV5-1 and TRBJ1-4; weak D call: TRBD1 (6 bases). CDR3 length equals 15 residues. Germline V gene data show CDR1 as SGHRS and CDR2 as YFSETQ. Trimming took 4 bases from V and 4 from J, leaving 14 bases between them. The CDR3 DNA sequence: TGCGCCAGCAGCGCCAACAAGGGGGATAATGAAAAACTGTTTTTT. It translates to CASSANKGDNEKLFF.

The chain recombines TRBV5-1 with TRBJ2-3, with D perhaps matching TRBD2 (6 bases). Trimming cost V 1 base and J 0 bases, with 12 bases left between them. The CDR3 is 16 residues long. The germline V gene encodes CDR1 SGHRS and CDR2 YFSETQ. The CDR3 sequence is CASSLTAGTSTDTQYF. DNA for the CDR3: TGCGCCAGCAGCTTGACTGCGGGGACCAGCACAGATACGCAGTATTTT.

In this sample, this clonotype turned up a few times. The genes are TRBV11-2 and TRBJ2-1; 7 bases match TRBD2. The CDR3 contains 15 residues. CDR1 and CDR2 (germline): SGHAT, FQNNGV. The ends lost 5 bases at V and 4 bases at J; junction bases unmatched: 8. Here the CDR3 DNA reads TGTGCCAGCAGCCCGGTGGGGCGGGGGTACAATGAGCAGTTCTTC. The encoded protein is CASSPVGRGYNEQFF.

The sample holds a few counts of this clonotype. V is TRBV6-1 and J is TRBJ1-5, with 10 bases matching TRBD1. Per germline, CDR1 MNHNS and CDR2 SASEGT. The CDR3 totals 16 residues. Unmatched junction bases numbered 12, after V lost 6 bases and J lost 7 bases. CDR3 loop: CASRETWTGGKQPQHF. CDR3 nucleotides: TGTGCCAGCAGGGAAACATGGACAGGGGGTAAACAGCCCCAGCATTTT.

The chain links TRBV7-9 to TRBJ2-5; no clear D gene. This CDR3 is built from 15 residues. Per germline, CDR1 SEHNR and CDR2 FQNEAQ (reference sequence). Trimming took off 0 bases at V and 3 bases at J, with 11 bases between the two ends. Here the CDR3 DNA reads TGTGCCAGCAGCTTAGCTGGGCTAGTGAAAGAGACCCAGTACTTC. This codes for CASSLAGLVKETQYF.

The gene calls are TRBV3-1 and TRBJ1-1, with D tentatively TRBD1 (5 bases). The V end lost 1 base, the J end lost 5 bases, and 17 bases lay between the germline ends. CDR1 is LGHDT and CDR2 is YNNKEL in the germline V gene (reference sequence). This CDR3 has 16 amino acids. Here the CDR3 DNA reads TGTGCCAGCAGCCAAGTTCGAAGGGGATTTGGGACTGAAGCTTTCTTT. This codes for CASSQVRRGFGTEAFF.

This clonotype has a handful of counts. The chain combines TRBV7-9 with TRBJ1-1, with D unresolved. Trimming took off 6 bases at V and 1 base at J, with 15 bases between the two ends. CDR3 length equals 15 residues. The germline CDR1 and CDR2 sequences are SEHNR and FQNEAQ (reference sequence). CDR3 nucleotide sequence: TGTGCCAGCAGACCTACAGATGTGGCGAACACTGAAGCTTTCTTT. Translated: CASRPTDVANTEAFF.

Only a few counts were recorded for this clonotype. V and J are TRBV5-1 and TRBJ2-3, with D perhaps TRBD2 (6 bases). Germline V gene data show CDR1 as SGHRS and CDR2 as YFSETQ. The CDR3 totals 17 residues. V shed 0 bases and J shed 3 bases, with 17 bases lying between them. CDR3 DNA: TGCGCCAGCAGCTTGGAGGCGGGACTGTTCACGACAGATACGCAGTATTTT. Protein sequence: CASSLEAGLFTTDTQYF.

The V call is TRBV29-1, the J call TRBJ2-7, with TRBD1 matching over 12 bases. V was pared by 7 bases and J by 6 bases, with 4 bases of the junction left unmatched. Germline V gene data show CDR1 as SQVTM and CDR2 as ANQGSEA. This CDR3 spans 12 amino acids. CDR3 coding DNA: TGCAGCGCCACGGGACAGGGGGCCGAGCAGTACTTC. Translating it yields CSATGQGAEQYF.

This chain uses TRBV28 with TRBJ1-1; tentative D call: TRBD1 (5 bases). This CDR3 is built from 14 residues. Between the trimmed V and J ends, which lost 5 bases and 7 bases, there was a span of 17 bases. Germline CDR1 MDHEN, CDR2 SYDVKM. CDR3 sequence: CASSIQGLVIEAFF. The CDR3, as DNA: TGTGCCAGCAGTATCCAGGGATTGGTTATTGAAGCTTTCTTT.

This clonotype appeared a few times. DNA of the CDR3: TGTGCCAGCAGTTCCGACGACAGGCCTAGCAATCAGCCCCAGCATTTT. It translates to CASSSDDRPSNQPQHF. The V gene is TRBV6-2 or TRBV6-3, the J gene TRBJ1-5, with D possibly matching TRBD1 (6 bases). CDR3 length: 16 amino acids. The germline CDR1 and CDR2 sequences are MNHEY and SVGEGT. Deletions cut 4 bases from V and 0 bases from J, with 13 bases between.

This chain links TRBV5-1 with TRBJ2-3, with 8 bases matching TRBD2. The CDR3 runs to 14 residues. Looked up from germline, CDR1 is SGHRS and CDR2 is YFSETQ. V lost 7 bases to trimming and J lost 1 base; unmatched junction nucleotides: 5. CDR3 in amino acids: CASGKRGRTDTQYF. The CDR3 nucleotides read TGCGCCAGCGGAAAGCGGGGGCGCACAGATACGCAGTATTTT.

A few counts support this clonotype. The chain combines TRBV3-1 with TRBJ2-3, with D hard to call. Trimming took 4 bases from V and 1 from J, leaving 12 bases between them. The germline gives CDR1 LGHDT, CDR2 YNNKEL (reference sequence). The CDR3 has 15 residues. Here the CDR3 reads CASSRDPAGTDTQYF. The DNA of the CDR3 is TGTGCCAGCAGCCGAGACCCGGCTGGCACAGATACGCAGTATTTT.

The sample holds a few counts of this clonotype. The chain recombines TRBV18 with TRBJ2-6; no firm D call. The length of the CDR3 is 15 residues. Trimming removed 3 bases from V and 2 bases from J, with 8 bases in between. Germline CDR1 and CDR2: KGHSH and LQKENI. Here the CDR3 DNA reads TGTGCCAGCTCACCTTGGAATACTGGGGCCAACGTCCTGACTTTC. Amino acids: CASSPWNTGANVLTF.

The V call is TRBV4-1, the J call TRBJ1-1, with TRBD1 as a possible D gene (5 bases). Germline CDR1 is MGHRA and CDR2 is YSYEKL. V was trimmed by 4 bases and J by 6 bases, leaving 15 bases between them. The CDR3 loop spans 14 amino acids. Here the CDR3 reads CASSLLGVSAEAFF. The CDR3 DNA is TGCGCCAGCAGCCTACTGGGGGTAAGCGCTGAAGCTTTCTTT.

CDR3 in amino acids: CASSDSGGSTDTQYF. The CDR3 nucleotides are TGTGCCAGCAGTGACTCGGGGGGGTCCACAGATACGCAGTATTTT. The chain combines TRBV25-1 with TRBJ2-3; 8 positions match TRBD2. The ends lost 3 bases at V and 2 bases at J; junction bases unmatched: 4. In germline, CDR1 is MGHDK, CDR2 SYGVNS. The CDR3 is made up of 15 amino acids.

This rearrangement joins TRBV5-6 to TRBJ2-1; D perhaps matches TRBD1 (6 bases). CDR1 and CDR2 (germline): SGHDT, YYEEEE. V was pared by 6 bases and J by 5 bases, with 21 bases between. CDR3 length: 16 amino acids. This CDR3 is CASTFFTGTPNNEQFF. CDR3 sequence (DNA): TGTGCCAGCACCTTCTTTACCGGGACACCAAACAATGAGCAGTTCTTC.

This clonotype showed up just a few times. V usage is TRBV20-1 and J usage is TRBJ1-5; tentatively, D is TRBD1 (6 bases). This CDR3 region has 14 residues. CDR1 and CDR2 (germline): DFQATT, SNEGSKA (reference sequence). Between the trimmed V and J ends, which lost 1 base and 2 bases, there was a span of 9 bases. DNA for the CDR3: TGCAGTGCTAGAGGAGGGGGGCGCAATCAGCCCCAGCATTTT. This translates into CSARGGGRNQPQHF.

J is TRBJ1-4 and V is TRBV6-6; D is ambiguous. Germline values: CDR1 MNHNY, CDR2 SVGAGI (reference sequence). The CDR3 runs 13 residues. V shed 7 bases and J shed 5 bases, with 11 bases lying between them. The CDR3 nucleotides read TGTGCCAGCACCCGTGGGGTCAATGAAAAACTGTTTTTT. Translated, it gives CASTRGVNEKLFF.

V usage is TRBV7-2 and J usage is TRBJ2-7; no definite D call. Per germline, CDR1 SGHTA and CDR2 FQGNSA. Trimming left V 1 base short and J 3 bases short, with 10 bases between. The CDR3 runs 14 residues. In nucleotides, the CDR3 is TGTGCCAGCAGCTTAGAGGGTCCGGTCTACGAGCAGTACTTC. As protein: CASSLEGPVYEQYF. The whole variable domain, filled in from reference TRBV7-2 and TRBJ2-7, reads GAGVSQSPSNKVTEKGKDVELRCDPISGHTALYWYRQSLGQGLEFLIYFQGNSAPDKSGLPSDRFSAERTGGSVSTLTIQRTQQEDSAVYLCASSLEGPVYEQYFGPGTRLTVT.